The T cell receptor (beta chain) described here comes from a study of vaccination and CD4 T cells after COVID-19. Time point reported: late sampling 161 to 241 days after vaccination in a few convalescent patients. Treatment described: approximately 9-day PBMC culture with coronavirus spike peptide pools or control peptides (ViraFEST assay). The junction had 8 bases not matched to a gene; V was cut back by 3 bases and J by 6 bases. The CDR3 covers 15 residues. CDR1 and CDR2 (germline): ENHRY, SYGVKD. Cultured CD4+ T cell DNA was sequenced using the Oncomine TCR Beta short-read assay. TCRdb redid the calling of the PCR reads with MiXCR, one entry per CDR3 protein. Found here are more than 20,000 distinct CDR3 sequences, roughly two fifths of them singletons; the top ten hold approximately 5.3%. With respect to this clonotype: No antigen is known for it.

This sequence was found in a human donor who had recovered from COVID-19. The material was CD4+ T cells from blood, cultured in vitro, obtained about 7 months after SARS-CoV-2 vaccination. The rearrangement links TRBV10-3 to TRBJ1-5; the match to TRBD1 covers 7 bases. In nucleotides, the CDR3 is TGTGCCATCAGTGAAAGTGACAGGGCGGTTCAGCCCCAGCATTTT. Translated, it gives CAISESDRAVQPQHF.